This T cell receptor (beta chain) was sequenced during a study of T cell responses to AZD1222 COVID-19 vaccine. Germline CDR1 SGDLS, CDR2 YYNGEE. This CDR3 has 11 amino acids. Trimming left V 3 bases short and J 14 bases short, with 14 bases between. Sequencing used immunoSEQ multiplex PCR; TCRdb keeps in-frame clones, though not all of them. The data contain about 110,000 clones, about nine tenths of them singletons. This receptor was taken from an adult who received the AZD1222 COVID-19 vaccine. The chain links TRBV9 to TRBJ1-2; a possible D gene is TRBD1 (6 bases). Specimen: peripheral blood, collected 28 days after the second AZD1222 dose. The CDR3 region has the DNA TGTGCCAGCAGCGCTGTACAGGGTCTTACCTTC. It specifies CASSAVQGLTF.